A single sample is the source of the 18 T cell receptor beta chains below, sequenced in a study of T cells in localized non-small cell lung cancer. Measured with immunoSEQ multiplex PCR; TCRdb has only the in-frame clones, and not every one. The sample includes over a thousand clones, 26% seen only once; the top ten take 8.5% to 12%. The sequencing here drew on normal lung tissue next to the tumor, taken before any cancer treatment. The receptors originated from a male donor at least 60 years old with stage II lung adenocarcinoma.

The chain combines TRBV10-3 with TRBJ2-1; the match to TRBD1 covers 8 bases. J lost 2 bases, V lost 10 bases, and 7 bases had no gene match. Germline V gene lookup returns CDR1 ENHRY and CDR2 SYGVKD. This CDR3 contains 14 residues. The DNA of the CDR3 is TGTGCCAGCGGCCGCAGGGGGCCCTACAATGAGCAGTTCTTC. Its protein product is CASGRRGPYNEQFF.

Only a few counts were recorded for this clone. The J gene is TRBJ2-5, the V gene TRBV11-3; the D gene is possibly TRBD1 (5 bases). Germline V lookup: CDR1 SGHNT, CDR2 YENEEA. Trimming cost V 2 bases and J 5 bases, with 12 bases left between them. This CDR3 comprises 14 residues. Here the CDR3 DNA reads TGTGCCAGCAGCTTAACAGGCTCAGGGGAGACCCAGTACTTC. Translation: CASSLTGSGETQYF.

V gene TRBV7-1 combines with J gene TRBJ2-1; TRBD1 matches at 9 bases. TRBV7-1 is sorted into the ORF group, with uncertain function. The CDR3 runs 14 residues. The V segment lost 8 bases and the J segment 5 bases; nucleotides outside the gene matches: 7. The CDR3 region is CASGQGRRDNEQFF. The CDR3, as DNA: TGTGCCAGCGGACAGGGGCGACGGGACAATGAGCAGTTCTTC.

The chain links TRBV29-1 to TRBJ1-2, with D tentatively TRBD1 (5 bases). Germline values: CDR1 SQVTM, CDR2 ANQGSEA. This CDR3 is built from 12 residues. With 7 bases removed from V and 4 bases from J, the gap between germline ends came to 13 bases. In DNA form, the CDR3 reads TGCAGCGCCTGGGGGGTCGGCTATGGCTACACCTTC. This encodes CSAWGVGYGYTF. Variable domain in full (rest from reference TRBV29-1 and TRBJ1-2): SAVISQKPSRDICQRGTSLTIQCQVDSQVTMMFWYRQQPGQSLTLIATANQGSEATYESGFVIDKFPISRPNLTFSTLTVSNMSPEDSSIYLCSAWGVGYGYTFGSGTRLTVV.

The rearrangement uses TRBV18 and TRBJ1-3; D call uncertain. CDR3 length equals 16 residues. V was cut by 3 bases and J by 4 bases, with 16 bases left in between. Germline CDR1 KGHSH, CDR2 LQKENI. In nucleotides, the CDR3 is TGTGCCAGCTCACCCGCGAGGAGGGTGTTCGGAAACACCATATATTTT. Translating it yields CASSPARRVFGNTIYF. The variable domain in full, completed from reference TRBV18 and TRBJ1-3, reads NAGVMQNPRHLVRRRGQEARLRCSPMKGHSHVYWYRQLPEEGLKFMVYLQKENIIDESGMPKERFSAEFPKEGPSILRIQQVVRGDSAAYFCASSPARRVFGNTIYFGEGSWLTVV.

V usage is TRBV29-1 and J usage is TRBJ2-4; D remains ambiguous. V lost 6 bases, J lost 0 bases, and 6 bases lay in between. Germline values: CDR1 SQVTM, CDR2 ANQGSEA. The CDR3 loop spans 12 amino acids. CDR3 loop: CSVDLAKNIQYF. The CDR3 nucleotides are TGCAGCGTCGATCTAGCCAAAAACATTCAGTACTTC.

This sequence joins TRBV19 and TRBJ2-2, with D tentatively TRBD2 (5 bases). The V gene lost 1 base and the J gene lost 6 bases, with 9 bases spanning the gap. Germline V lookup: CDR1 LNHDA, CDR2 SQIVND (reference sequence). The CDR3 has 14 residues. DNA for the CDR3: TGTGCCAGTAGTATAGTCGTCGGGGCCGGGGAGCTGTTTTTT. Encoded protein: CASSIVVGAGELFF.

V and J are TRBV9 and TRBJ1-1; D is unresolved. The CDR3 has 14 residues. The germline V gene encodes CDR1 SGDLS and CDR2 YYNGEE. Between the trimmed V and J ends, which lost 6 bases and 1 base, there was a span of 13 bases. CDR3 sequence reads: CASMIRTTNTEAFF. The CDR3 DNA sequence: TGTGCCAGCATGATTCGGACCACGAACACTGAAGCTTTCTTT.

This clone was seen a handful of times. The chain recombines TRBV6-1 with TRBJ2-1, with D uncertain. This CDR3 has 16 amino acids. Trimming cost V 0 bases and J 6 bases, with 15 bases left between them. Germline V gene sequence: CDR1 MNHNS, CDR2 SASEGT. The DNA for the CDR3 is TGTGCCAGCAGTGAAGCAGTCAGGTCATATTCCAATGAGCAGTTCTTC. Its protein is CASSEAVRSYSNEQFF.

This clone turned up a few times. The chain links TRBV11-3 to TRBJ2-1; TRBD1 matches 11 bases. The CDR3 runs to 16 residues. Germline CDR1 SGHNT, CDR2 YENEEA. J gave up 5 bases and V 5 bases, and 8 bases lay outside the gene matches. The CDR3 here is CASSPGTGGSHNEQFF. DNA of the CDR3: TGTGCCAGCAGCCCCGGGACAGGGGGTTCCCACAATGAGCAGTTCTTC.

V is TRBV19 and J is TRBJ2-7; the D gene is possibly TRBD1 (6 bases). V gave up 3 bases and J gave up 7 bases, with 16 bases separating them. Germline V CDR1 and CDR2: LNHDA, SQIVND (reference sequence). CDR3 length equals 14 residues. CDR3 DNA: TGTGCCAGTAGTATCGACAGGTCTATTGGGGAGCAGTACTTC. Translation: CASSIDRSIGEQYF.

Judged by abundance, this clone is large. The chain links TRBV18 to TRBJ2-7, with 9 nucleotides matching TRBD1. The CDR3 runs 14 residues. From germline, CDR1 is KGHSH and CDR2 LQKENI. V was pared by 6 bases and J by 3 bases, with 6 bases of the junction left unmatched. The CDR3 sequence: CASSDRGYFYEQYF. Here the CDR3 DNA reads TGTGCCAGCTCGGACAGGGGATATTTCTACGAGCAGTACTTC. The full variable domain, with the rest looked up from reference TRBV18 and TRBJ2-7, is NAGVMQNPRHLVRRRGQEARLRCSPMKGHSHVYWYRQLPEEGLKFMVYLQKENIIDESGMPKERFSAEFPKEGPSILRIQQVVRGDSAAYFCASSDRGYFYEQYFGPGTRLTVT.

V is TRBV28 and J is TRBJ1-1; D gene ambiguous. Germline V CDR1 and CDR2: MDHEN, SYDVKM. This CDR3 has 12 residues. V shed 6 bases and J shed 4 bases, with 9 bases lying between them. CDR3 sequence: CASRVGSTEAFF. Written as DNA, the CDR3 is TGTGCCAGCAGAGTTGGGAGCACTGAAGCTTTCTTT.

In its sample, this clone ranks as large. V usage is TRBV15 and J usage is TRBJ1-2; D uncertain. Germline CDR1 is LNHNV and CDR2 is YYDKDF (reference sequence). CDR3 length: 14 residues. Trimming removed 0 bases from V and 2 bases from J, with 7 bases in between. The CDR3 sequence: CATSREGRNYGYTF. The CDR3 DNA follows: TGTGCCACCAGCAGAGAGGGCAGGAACTATGGCTACACCTTC.

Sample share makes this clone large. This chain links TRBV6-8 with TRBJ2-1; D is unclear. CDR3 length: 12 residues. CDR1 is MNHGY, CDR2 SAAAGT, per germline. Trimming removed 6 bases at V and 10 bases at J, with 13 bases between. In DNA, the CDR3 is TGTGCCAGCAGCCCTCCTGAGTTGGAGCAGTTCTTC. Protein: CASSPPELEQFF.

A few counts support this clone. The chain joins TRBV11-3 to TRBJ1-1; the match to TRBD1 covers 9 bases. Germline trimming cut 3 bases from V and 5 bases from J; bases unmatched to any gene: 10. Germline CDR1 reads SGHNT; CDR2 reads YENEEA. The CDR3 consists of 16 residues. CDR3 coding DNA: TGTGCCAGCAGCTTGGGTGAGACAGGGGGTTGGACTGAAGCTTTCTTT. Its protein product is CASSLGETGGWTEAFF.

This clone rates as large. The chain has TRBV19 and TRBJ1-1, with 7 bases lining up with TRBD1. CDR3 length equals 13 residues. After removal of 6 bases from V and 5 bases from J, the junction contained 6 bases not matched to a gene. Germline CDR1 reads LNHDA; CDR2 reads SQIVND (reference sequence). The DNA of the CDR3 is TGTGCCAGTAGAATCCAGGGGGGGACTGAAGCTTTCTTT. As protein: CASRIQGGTEAFF. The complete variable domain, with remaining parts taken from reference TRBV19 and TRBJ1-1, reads DGGITQSPKYLFRKEGQNVTLSCEQNLNHDAMYWYRQDPGQGLRLIYYSQIVNDFQKGDIAEGYSVSREKKESFPLTVTSAQKNPTAFYLCASRIQGGTEAFFGQGTRLTVV.

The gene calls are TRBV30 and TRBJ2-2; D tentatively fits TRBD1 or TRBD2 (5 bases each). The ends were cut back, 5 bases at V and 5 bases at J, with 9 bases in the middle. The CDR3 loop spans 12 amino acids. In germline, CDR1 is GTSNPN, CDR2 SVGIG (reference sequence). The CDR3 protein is CAWWGGTGELFF. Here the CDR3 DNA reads TGTGCCTGGTGGGGCGGGACCGGGGAGCTGTTTTTT.